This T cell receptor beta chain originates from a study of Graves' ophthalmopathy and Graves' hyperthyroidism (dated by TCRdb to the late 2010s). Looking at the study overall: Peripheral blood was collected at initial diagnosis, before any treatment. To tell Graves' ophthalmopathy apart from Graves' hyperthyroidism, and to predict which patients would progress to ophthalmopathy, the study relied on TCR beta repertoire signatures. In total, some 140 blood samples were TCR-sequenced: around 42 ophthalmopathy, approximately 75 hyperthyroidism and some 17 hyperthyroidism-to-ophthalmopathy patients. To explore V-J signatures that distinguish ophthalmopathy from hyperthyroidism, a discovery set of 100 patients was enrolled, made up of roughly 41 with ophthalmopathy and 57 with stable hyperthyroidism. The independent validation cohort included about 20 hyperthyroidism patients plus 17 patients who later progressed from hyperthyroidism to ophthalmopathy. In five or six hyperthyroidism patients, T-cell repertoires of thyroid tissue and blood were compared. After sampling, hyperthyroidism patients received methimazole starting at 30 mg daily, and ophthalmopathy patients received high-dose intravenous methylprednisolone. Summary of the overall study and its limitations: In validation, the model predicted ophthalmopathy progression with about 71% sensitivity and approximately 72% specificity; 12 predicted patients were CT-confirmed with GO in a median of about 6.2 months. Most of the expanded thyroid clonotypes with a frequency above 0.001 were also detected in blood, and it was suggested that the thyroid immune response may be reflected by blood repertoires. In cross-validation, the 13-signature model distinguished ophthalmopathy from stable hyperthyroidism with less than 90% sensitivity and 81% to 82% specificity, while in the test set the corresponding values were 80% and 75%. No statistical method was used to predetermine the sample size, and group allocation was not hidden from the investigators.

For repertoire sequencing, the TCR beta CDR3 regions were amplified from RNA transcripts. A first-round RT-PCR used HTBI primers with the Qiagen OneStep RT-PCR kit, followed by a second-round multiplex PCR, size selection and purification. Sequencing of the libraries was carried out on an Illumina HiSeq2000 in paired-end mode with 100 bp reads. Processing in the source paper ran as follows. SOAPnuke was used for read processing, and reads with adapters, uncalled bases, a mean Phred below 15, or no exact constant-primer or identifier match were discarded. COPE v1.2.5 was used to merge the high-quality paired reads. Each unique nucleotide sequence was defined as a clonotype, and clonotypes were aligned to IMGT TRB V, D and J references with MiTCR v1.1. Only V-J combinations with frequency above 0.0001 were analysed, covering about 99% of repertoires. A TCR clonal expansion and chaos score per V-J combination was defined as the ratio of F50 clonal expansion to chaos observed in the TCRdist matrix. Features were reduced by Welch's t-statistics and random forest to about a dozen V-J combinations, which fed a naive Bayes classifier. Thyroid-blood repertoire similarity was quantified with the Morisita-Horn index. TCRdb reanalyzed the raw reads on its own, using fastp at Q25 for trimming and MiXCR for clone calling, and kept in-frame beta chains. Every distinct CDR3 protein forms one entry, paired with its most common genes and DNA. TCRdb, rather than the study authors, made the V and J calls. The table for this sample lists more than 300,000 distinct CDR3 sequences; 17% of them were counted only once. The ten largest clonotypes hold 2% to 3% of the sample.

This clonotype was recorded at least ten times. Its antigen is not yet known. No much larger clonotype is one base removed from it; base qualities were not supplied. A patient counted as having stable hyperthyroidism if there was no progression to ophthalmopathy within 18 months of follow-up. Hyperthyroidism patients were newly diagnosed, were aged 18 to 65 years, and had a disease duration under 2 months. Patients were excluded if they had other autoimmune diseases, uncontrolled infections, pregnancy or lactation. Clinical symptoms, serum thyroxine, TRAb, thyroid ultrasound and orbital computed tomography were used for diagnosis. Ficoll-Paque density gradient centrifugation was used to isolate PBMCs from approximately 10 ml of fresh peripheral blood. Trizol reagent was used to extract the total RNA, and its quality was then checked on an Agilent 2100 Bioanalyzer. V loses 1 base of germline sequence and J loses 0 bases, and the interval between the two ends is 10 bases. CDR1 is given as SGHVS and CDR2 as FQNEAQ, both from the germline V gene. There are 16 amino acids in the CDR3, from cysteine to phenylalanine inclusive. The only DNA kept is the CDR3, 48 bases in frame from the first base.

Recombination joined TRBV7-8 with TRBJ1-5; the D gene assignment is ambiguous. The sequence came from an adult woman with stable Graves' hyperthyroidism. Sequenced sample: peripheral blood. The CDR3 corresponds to CASSLETQYSNQPQHF. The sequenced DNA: TGTGCCAGCAGCTTAGAGACACAATATAGCAATCAGCCCCAGCATTTT.